This T cell receptor beta chain was sequenced during a study of shared clonotypes between healthy human individuals. Germline values: CDR1 SGHRS, CDR2 YFSETQ. V lost 0 bases to trimming and J lost 6 bases, with 5 bases between them. This CDR3 comprises 12 residues. Sorted-subset replicate PCR reactions contained roughly 210 ng DNA, corresponding to approximately 30,000 T cell genomes. Sequenced by immunoSEQ multiplex PCR; TCRdb stores in-frame clones only, minus some. Of approximately 1,500,000 clones in the sample, 95% to 97% were seen once. A CD45RA+ naive subset and a CD45RA-negative memory subset were split from CD4+ cells.

Sequencing was performed on naive CD4+ T cells sorted from blood. Subset here: CD45RA+ positively selected. The sequence came from a man aged 30 to 39 in good health. The V and J genes are TRBV5-1 and TRBJ2-3; no reliable D call. CDR3 nucleotides: TGCGCCAGCAGCTTGGCCATGGATACGCAGTATTTT. Amino acids: CASSLAMDTQYF.